What follows is one T cell receptor beta chain and its context. Its specificity is unknown. The data stem from a study of STAT3 mutations in large granular lymphocyte leukemia. The ends were cut back, 6 bases at V and 2 bases at J, with 25 bases in the middle. This CDR3 region has 19 residues. In germline, CDR1 is MDHEN, CDR2 SYDVKM. The study's findings and limits: After therapy, about 30% of the 18 patients switched clonotypes, all new clones STAT3 wild type. In some patients, a small highly pathogenic clone possibly went undetected. At least one immunodominant TCR beta clonotype appeared in every T-cell large granular lymphocyte leukemia patient.

Measured with immunoSEQ multiplex PCR; TCRdb has only the in-frame clones, and not every one. In the table there are tens of thousands of clones, around 87% of which are singletons. The chain links TRBV28 to TRBJ2-2; D call uncertain. Sequenced sample: peripheral blood mononuclear cells. The source of this sequence is a man aged 55 to 70 with T-cell large granular lymphocyte leukemia. Some clones in this sample may be carry-over from other donors' samples. The CDR3: CASRILVLSPDQNTGELFF. CDR3 DNA: TGTGCCAGCAGAATCCTAGTCCTAAGTCCGGACCAAAACACCGGGGAGCTGTTTTTT.